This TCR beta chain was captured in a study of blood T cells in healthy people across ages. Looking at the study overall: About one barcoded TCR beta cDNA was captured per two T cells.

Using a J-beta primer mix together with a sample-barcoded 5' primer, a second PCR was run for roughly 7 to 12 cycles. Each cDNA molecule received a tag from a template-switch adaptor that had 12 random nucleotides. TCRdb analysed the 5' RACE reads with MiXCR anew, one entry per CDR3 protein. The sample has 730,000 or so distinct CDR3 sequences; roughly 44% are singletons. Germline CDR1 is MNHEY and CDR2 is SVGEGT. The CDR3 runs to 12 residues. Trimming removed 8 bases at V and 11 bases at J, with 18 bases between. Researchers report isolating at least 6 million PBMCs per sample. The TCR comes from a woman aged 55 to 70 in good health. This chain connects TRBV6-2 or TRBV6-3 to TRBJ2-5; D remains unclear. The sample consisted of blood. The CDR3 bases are TGTGCCAGCGGTGACCTACTTAAAGAGCAGTACTTC. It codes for CASGDLLKEQYF.